The rows below give T cell receptor beta chains drawn from one sample of a study of blood T cell repertoires in COVID-19. Assay: immunoSEQ multiplex PCR; the TCRdb copy retains only in-frame clones and omits some. This sample yields 140,000 or so clones, of which approximately 87% are seen a single time; approximately 9% belongs to the top ten. The specimen was peripheral blood. Source of these receptors: a woman aged 45-60 years with active or convalescent COVID-19. CDR3s include the opening cysteine and the closing phenylalanine or tryptophan. The order of the fields is CDR3 DNA, CDR3 protein, D gene, V gene, clone size, J gene. A D gene is named only where the DNA matches it firmly. Part of the rows lack a size; the others show once, few, many or a class for expanded clones.

DNA: TGTGCCAGCAGCTTAGCGTTCGAGGCATCCTCGGACACTGAAGCTTTCTTT
CDR3: CASSLAFEASSDTEAFF
D: .
V: TRBV11-1
size: .
J: TRBJ1-1

DNA: TGCGCCAGCAAGGGGGAATGGGGCACAGATACGCAGTATTTT
CDR3: CASKGEWGTDTQYF
D: .
V: TRBV5-1
size: .
J: TRBJ2-3

DNA: TGTGCCACCAGCCATAGATTTTTAGCGGCTAGCTCCTACAATGAGCAGTTCTTC
CDR3: CATSHRFLAASSYNEQFF
D: .
V: TRBV15
size: .
J: TRBJ2-1

DNA: TGTGCCAGCAGCCTGGGACAGGGTATTACACCCTCCTACAATGAGCAGTTCTTC
CDR3: CASSLGQGITPSYNEQFF
D: TRBD1
V: TRBV3-1/TRBV3-2
size: .
J: TRBJ2-1

DNA: TGTGCCAGCAGCTTGGTAAGCGGGGCCTCCTACGAGCAGTACTTC
CDR3: CASSLVSGASYEQYF
D: TRBD2
V: TRBV5-4
size: few
J: TRBJ2-7

DNA: TGTGCCAGCAGTTTAACAGGGCGGGGGCCTGAAGCTTTCTTT
CDR3: CASSLTGRGPEAFF
D: .
V: TRBV27
size: .
J: TRBJ1-1

DNA: TGTGCCAGCAGCCCCGACACCGGGGAGCTGTTTTTT
CDR3: CASSPDTGELFF
D: .
V: TRBV7-8
size: .
J: TRBJ2-2

DNA: TGTGCCAGCAGCTTGAAACAGGCGGCCGCAACTAATGAAAAACTGTTTTTT
CDR3: CASSLKQAAATNEKLFF
D: .
V: TRBV5-4
size: .
J: TRBJ1-4

DNA: TGTGCCACCAGTGATGCACAGGGGGCGCGAGGGCCCCAGCATTTT
CDR3: CATSDAQGARGPQHF
D: TRBD1
V: TRBV24-1
size: .
J: TRBJ1-5

DNA: TGTGCCAGCAGTTACATTCAGTCCCACGAGCAGTACTTC
CDR3: CASSYIQSHEQYF
D: .
V: TRBV6-5
size: .
J: TRBJ2-7

DNA: TGTGCCAGCAGCAAAGAGCAGTCTACTAGCGGCCGCTACAATGAGCAGTTCTTC
CDR3: CASSKEQSTSGRYNEQFF
D: .
V: TRBV21-1
size: .
J: TRBJ2-1

DNA: TGTGCCAGCAGTCGACGCGACAGGGGGCCCTACGAGCAGTACTTC
CDR3: CASSRRDRGPYEQYF
D: TRBD1
V: TRBV6-5
size: .
J: TRBJ2-7

DNA: TGTGCCAGCAGTACAGCGGGCAAGACAGATACGCAGTATTTT
CDR3: CASSTAGKTDTQYF
D: .
V: TRBV6-5
size: .
J: TRBJ2-3

DNA: TGCAGTGTTGCCGGACTTTATGGCTACACCTTC
CDR3: CSVAGLYGYTF
D: .
V: TRBV20-1
size: .
J: TRBJ1-2

DNA: TGTGCCAGCAGTGTTCCGGGAGAGGGAAATGAGCAGTTCTTC
CDR3: CASSVPGEGNEQFF
D: .
V: TRBV25-1
size: once
J: TRBJ2-1

DNA: TGTTGCGGGGCCAGCACAGATACGCAGTATTTT
CDR3: CCGASTDTQYF
D: .
V: TRBV2
size: .
J: TRBJ2-3

DNA: TGTGCCAGCAGTTTGGGACTAGCGGGAGTTGACACCGGGGAGCTGTTTTTT
CDR3: CASSLGLAGVDTGELFF
D: TRBD2
V: TRBV28
size: .
J: TRBJ2-2

DNA: TGTGCCAGCAGCCTTAACCTAATCCAGGGTAGGGGTAAGGAAAATGAAGCTTTCTTT
CDR3: CASSLNLIQGRGKENEAFF
D: .
V: TRBV9
size: .
J: TRBJ1-1

DNA: TGTGCCATCAGTGAGAATCAGGGGGCTGCTGGGGCCAACGTCCTGACTTTC
CDR3: CAISENQGAAGANVLTF
D: TRBD1
V: TRBV10-3
size: .
J: TRBJ2-6

DNA: TGTGCCAGTAGCCCTAGTCGGGCTAGCGGGAACTTCCATGAGCAGTTCTTC
CDR3: CASSPSRASGNFHEQFF
D: TRBD2
V: TRBV19
size: .
J: TRBJ2-1

DNA: TGTGCCAGCAGTCTACCAGGGGGCTCGGAGACCCAGTACTTC
CDR3: CASSLPGGSETQYF
D: TRBD1
V: TRBV11-2
size: once
J: TRBJ2-5

DNA: TGTGCCAGCAGCCAACGTGGGACAGGGGATAATTACGGCTACACCTTC
CDR3: CASSQRGTGDNYGYTF
D: TRBD1
V: TRBV7-9
size: .
J: TRBJ1-2

DNA: TGTGCCAGCAGCCTAGGACTAGTGGAGGGGAGCGAGCAGTACTTC
CDR3: CASSLGLVEGSEQYF
D: TRBD2
V: TRBV4-2
size: .
J: TRBJ2-7

DNA: TGCGCCAGCAGCCGCCTACAGGGGTGGAATCAGCCCCAGCATTTT
CDR3: CASSRLQGWNQPQHF
D: TRBD1
V: TRBV4-1
size: .
J: TRBJ1-5

DNA: TGTGCCAGCAGCCCTTCTGTGAACACTGAAGCTTTCTTT
CDR3: CASSPSVNTEAFF
D: .
V: TRBV3-1/TRBV3-2
size: .
J: TRBJ1-1

DNA: TGTGCCAGCAGTTTAGGGCGGGAGGGGACAGATACGCAGTATTTT
CDR3: CASSLGREGTDTQYF
D: TRBD2
V: TRBV28
size: .
J: TRBJ2-3

DNA: TGTGCCAGCAGCGAAGGGGGTCGAGGGTTGATTGGGCCTGAGGGAAAACTGTTTTTT
CDR3: CASSEGGRGLIGPEGKLFF
D: .
V: TRBV4-2
size: .
J: TRBJ1-4

DNA: TGCAGCGTACAACTAGCGGTTAGCACAGATACGCAGTATTTT
CDR3: CSVQLAVSTDTQYF
D: TRBD2
V: TRBV29-1
size: .
J: TRBJ2-3

DNA: TGTGCCAGCAGCGGCCGGGACACACGCTCTGGAAACACCATATATTTT
CDR3: CASSGRDTRSGNTIYF
D: .
V: TRBV9
size: .
J: TRBJ1-3

DNA: TGTGCCAGCAGCTCTAGGCCGGGGGATGGCGGGGGAACTTCCCATACGCAGTATTTT
CDR3: CASSSRPGDGGGTSHTQYF
D: TRBD2
V: TRBV7-2
size: .
J: TRBJ2-3

DNA: TGCGCCAGCAGCCTGGAACTAGCTGACAATGAGCAGTTCTTC
CDR3: CASSLELADNEQFF
D: .
V: TRBV5-1
size: .
J: TRBJ2-1

DNA: TGTGCCAGCTTGGGGGCGGATTTACTCGGCTACGAGCAGTACTTC
CDR3: CASLGADLLGYEQYF
D: .
V: TRBV7-2
size: few
J: TRBJ2-7

DNA: TGTGCCAGCCTCAGTCCCTTGTTCAGGGAAGGGTCTGAAGCTTTCTTT
CDR3: CASLSPLFREGSEAFF
D: .
V: TRBV6-6
size: .
J: TRBJ1-1

DNA: TGTGCCACCAGTGATCCCAGCCAGGGGGCAACTGAAGCTTTCTTT
CDR3: CATSDPSQGATEAFF
D: TRBD1
V: TRBV24-1
size: .
J: TRBJ1-1

DNA: TGTGCCAGCAGCTTAGCGGCCCAAGAGACCCAGTACTTC
CDR3: CASSLAAQETQYF
D: .
V: TRBV5-4
size: .
J: TRBJ2-5

DNA: TGCGCCTCAAATAGTATAGCGGGAGGGGCAGATACGCAGTATTTT
CDR3: CASNSIAGGADTQYF
D: TRBD2
V: TRBV5-1
size: .
J: TRBJ2-3

DNA: TGCGCCAGCAGCCAAGATCAGGGCGATCTCTATAATTCACCCCTCCACTTT
CDR3: CASSQDQGDLYNSPLHF
D: .
V: TRBV4-3
size: .
J: TRBJ1-6